This record covers a single TCR beta chain. Antigen specificity is unknown. TCR beta VDJ and CDR3 profiling used genomic DNA as template. In TCRdb, the reads were re-called with MiXCR into one record per CDR3 protein. This sample yields under 150,000 distinct CDR3 sequences, of which about 43% are seen a single time; over 2% belongs to the top ten. The data belong to a study of CD8+CD57+ T cells in acquired aplastic anemia. Study results and caveats: With respect to CD8+ Simpson's diversity, patients and controls did not differ significantly. The study identified around 28 CD8+ CDR3 sequences shared by patients and controls.

Patients picked for sequencing had shown CD8+CD57+ cell expansion detected by flow cytometry. Among the patients, all had severe acquired aplastic anemia. Germline loops: CDR1 MNHEY, CDR2 SMNVEV (reference sequence). V lost 2 bases and J 5 bases, leaving 14 bases between the germline ends. The CDR3 length is 15 residues. The TCR was taken from a human donor with aplastic anemia. The chain couples TRBV27 to TRBJ2-3; D ambiguous. The material sequenced was sorted CD4+, CD8+, or CD8+CD57+ T cells (not recorded which) from PBMCs. The CDR3 DNA sequence: TGTGCCAGCAGTTTAAGGTCCCTCGCCCAAGATACGCAGTATTTT. It codes for CASSLRSLAQDTQYF.